Listed here are 8 T cell receptor beta chains from one sample, sequenced in a study of blood T cell repertoires in COVID-19. Some clones are missing from TCRdb's copy, which holds only in-frame ones; the method was immunoSEQ multiplex PCR. The sample lists 45,000 to 70,000 clones; more than 60% were seen once. What was sequenced was peripheral blood. These receptors were collected from a woman aged 45-65 years with active or convalescent COVID-19.

The rearrangement links TRBV5-6 to TRBJ1-2, with 7 bases fitting TRBD1. V dropped 4 bases and J dropped 8; count of bases not matched to a gene: 11. This CDR3 is built from 14 residues. CDR1 is SGHDT, CDR2 YYEEEE, per germline. The CDR3 DNA reads TGTGCCAGCAGCCTATGGACAGGTGTAAGGGGCTACACCTTC. It encodes CASSLWTGVRGYTF.

The chain employs TRBV19 and TRBJ1-1; TRBD1 matches at 8 bases. Trimming removed 8 bases from V and 6 bases from J; junction bases left unmatched: 5. This CDR3 region has 12 residues. CDR1 and CDR2 (germline): LNHDA, SQIVND (reference sequence). DNA for the CDR3: TGTGCCAGTCGGGCAGGGGGCCCTGAAGCTTTCTTT. Translating it yields CASRAGGPEAFF.

This chain connects TRBV11-2 to TRBJ1-1; 10 nucleotides match TRBD1. In germline, CDR1 is SGHAT, CDR2 FQNNGV. The CDR3 is made up of 19 amino acids. V was pared by 2 bases and J by 7 bases, with 19 bases of the junction left unmatched. Written as DNA, the CDR3 is TGTGCCAGCAGCTTATGGGAAAAAAACCCGGGACAGGGGAAGGGTGAAGCTTTCTTT. Its translation is CASSLWEKNPGQGKGEAFF.

The chain has TRBV28 and TRBJ1-1; 9 bases align to TRBD1. This CDR3 region has 13 residues. The V segment lost 7 bases and the J segment 7 bases; nucleotides outside the gene matches: 7. Germline V lookup: CDR1 MDHEN, CDR2 SYDVKM. The CDR3 coding sequence is TGTGCCAGCACCGCCGGACAGGGGAGTGAAGCTTTCTTT. It is translated as CASTAGQGSEAFF.

The chain has TRBV5-1 and TRBJ2-7; no clear D gene. With 4 bases removed from V and 2 bases from J, the gap between germline ends came to 13 bases. This CDR3 comprises 14 residues. Germline values: CDR1 SGHRS, CDR2 YFSETQ. CDR3 bases: TGCGCCAGCAGCCCCCTATCGCCCACCTACGAGCAGTACTTC. Protein sequence: CASSPLSPTYEQYF.

A word on this clone: Other DNA sequences from this sample encode an identical CDR3 as well. The chain uses TRBV10-3 and TRBJ2-5; D uncertain. The germline CDR1 and CDR2 sequences are ENHRY and SYGVKD. V dropped 4 bases and J dropped 2 bases, with 8 bases sitting between them. This CDR3 contains 13 residues. CDR3 coding DNA: TGTGCCATCAGTGGTCAGGTGCAAGAGACCCAGTACTTC. Protein: CAISGQVQETQYF.

The CDR3 protein is CASSIDPGANYGYTF. Here the CDR3 DNA reads TGTGCCAGTAGTATAGATCCAGGGGCCAACTATGGCTACACCTTC. The chain couples TRBV19 to TRBJ1-2, with D perhaps TRBD1 (6 bases). CDR3 size: 15 residues. Germline V lookup: CDR1 LNHDA, CDR2 SQIVND (reference sequence). The germline V and J ends were trimmed by 0 bases and 2 bases, with 10 bases remaining between them.

This chain joins TRBV5-6 and TRBJ2-5; 8 bases agree with TRBD1. The germline CDR1 and CDR2 sequences are SGHDT and YYEEEE. V lost 5 bases and J lost 5; bases outside the gene matches: 14. There are 16 residues in the CDR3. The CDR3 sequence is CASSRGVRGQLETQYF. DNA of the CDR3: TGTGCCAGCAGTCGAGGTGTCAGGGGGCAATTGGAGACCCAGTACTTC.